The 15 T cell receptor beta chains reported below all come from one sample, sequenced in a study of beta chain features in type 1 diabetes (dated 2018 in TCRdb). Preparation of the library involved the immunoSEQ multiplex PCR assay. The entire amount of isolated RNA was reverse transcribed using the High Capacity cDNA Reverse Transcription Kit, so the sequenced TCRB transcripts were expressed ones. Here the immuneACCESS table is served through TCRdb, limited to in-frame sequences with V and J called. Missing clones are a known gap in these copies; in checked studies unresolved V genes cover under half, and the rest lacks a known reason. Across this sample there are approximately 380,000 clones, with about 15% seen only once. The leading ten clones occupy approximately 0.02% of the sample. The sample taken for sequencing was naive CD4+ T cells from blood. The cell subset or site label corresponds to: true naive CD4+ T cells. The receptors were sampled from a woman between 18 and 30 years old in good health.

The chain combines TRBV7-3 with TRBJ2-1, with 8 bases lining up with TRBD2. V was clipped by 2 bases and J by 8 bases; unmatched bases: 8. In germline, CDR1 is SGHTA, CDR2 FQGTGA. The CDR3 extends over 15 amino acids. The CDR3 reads CASSLSGTRNDEQFF. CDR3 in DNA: TGTGCCAGCAGCTTATCTGGGACTAGGAACGATGAGCAGTTCTTC.

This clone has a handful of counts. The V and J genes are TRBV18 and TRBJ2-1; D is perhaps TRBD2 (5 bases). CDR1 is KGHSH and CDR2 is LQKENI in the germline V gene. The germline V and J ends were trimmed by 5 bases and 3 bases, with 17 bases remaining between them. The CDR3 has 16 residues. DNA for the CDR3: TGTGCCAGCTCAAACGGACTGGCGGAGCACTACAATGAGCAGTTCTTC. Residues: CASSNGLAEHYNEQFF.

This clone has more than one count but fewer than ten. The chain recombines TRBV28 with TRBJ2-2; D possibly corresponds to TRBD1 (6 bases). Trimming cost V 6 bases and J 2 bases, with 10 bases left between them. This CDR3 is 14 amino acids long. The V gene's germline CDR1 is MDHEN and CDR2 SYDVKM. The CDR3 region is CASSGTINTGELFF. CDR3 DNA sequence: TGTGCCAGCAGCGGGACAATCAACACCGGGGAGCTGTTTTTT.

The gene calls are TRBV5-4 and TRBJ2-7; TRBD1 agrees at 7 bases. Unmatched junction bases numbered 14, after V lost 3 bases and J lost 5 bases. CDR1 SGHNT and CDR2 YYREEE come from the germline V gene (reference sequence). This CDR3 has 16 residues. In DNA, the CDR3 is TGTGCCAGCAGCTGGGGGAGCAGACAGGGAGCTGACGAGCAGTACTTC. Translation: CASSWGSRQGADEQYF.

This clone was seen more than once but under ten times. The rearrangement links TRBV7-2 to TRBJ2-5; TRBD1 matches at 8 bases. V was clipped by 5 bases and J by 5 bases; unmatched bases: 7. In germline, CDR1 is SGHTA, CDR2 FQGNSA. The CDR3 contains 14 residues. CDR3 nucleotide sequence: TGTGCCAGCAGCCGAGGACAGGGAGGTGAGACCCAGTACTTC. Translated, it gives CASSRGQGGETQYF.

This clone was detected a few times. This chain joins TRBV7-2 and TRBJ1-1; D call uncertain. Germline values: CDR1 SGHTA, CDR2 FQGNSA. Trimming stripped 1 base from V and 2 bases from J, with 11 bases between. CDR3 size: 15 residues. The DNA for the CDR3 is TGTGCCAGCAGCTTAGAGCGCTTGATTAACACTGAAGCTTTCTTT. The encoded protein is CASSLERLINTEAFF.

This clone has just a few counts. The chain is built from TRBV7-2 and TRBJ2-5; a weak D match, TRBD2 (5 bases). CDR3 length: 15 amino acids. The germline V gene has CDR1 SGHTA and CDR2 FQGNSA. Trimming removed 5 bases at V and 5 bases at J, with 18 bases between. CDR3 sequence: CASSLPGSLGETQYF. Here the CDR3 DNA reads TGTGCCAGCAGCCTTCCGGGATCGCTAGGGGAGACCCAGTACTTC. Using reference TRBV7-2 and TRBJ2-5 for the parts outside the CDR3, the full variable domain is GAGVSQSPSNKVTEKGKDVELRCDPISGHTALYWYRQSLGQGLEFLIYFQGNSAPDKSGLPSDRFSAERTGGSVSTLTIQRTQQEDSAVYLCASSLPGSLGETQYFGPGTRLLVL.

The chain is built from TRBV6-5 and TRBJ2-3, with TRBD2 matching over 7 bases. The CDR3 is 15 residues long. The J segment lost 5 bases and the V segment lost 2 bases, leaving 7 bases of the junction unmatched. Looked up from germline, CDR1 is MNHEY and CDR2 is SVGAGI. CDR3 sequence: CASSYGTTSIDTQYF. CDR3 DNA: TGTGCCAGCAGTTACGGGACTACTTCGATAGATACGCAGTATTTT.

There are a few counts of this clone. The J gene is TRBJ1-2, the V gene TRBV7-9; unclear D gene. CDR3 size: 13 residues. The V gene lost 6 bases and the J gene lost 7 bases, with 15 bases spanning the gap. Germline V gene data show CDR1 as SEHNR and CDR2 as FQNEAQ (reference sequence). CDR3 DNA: TGTGCCAGCAGGCCCGACATCTACGGTGGCTACACCTTC. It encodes CASRPDIYGGYTF. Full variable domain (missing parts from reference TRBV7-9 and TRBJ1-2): DTGVSQNPRHKITKRGQNVTFRCDPISEHNRLYWYRQTLGQGPEFLTYFQNEAQLEKSRLLSDRFSAERPKGSFSTLEIQRTEQGDSAMYLCASRPDIYGGYTFGSGTRLTVV.

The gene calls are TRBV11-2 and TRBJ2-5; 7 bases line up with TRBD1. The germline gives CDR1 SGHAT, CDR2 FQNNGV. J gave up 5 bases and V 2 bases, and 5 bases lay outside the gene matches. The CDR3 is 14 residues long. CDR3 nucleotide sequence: TGTGCCAGCAGCTTATCAGGGGGTAGTGAGACCCAGTACTTC. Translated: CASSLSGGSETQYF.

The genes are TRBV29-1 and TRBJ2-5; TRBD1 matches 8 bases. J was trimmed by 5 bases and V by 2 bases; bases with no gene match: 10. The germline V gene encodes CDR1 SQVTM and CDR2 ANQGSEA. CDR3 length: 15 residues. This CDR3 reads CSVERAQGASETQYF. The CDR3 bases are TGCAGCGTTGAAAGGGCCCAGGGGGCAAGCGAGACCCAGTACTTC.

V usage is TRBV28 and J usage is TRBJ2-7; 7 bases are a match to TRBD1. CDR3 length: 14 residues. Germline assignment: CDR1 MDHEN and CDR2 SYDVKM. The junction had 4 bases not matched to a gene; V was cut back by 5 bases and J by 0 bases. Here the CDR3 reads CASSPTGHSYEQYF. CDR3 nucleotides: TGTGCCAGCAGTCCGACAGGGCACTCCTACGAGCAGTACTTC. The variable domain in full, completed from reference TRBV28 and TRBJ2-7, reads DVKVTQSSRYLVKRTGEKVFLECVQDMDHENMFWYRQDPGLGLRLIYFSYDVKMKEKGDIPEGYSVSREKKERFSLILESASTNQTSMYLCASSPTGHSYEQYFGPGTRLTVT.

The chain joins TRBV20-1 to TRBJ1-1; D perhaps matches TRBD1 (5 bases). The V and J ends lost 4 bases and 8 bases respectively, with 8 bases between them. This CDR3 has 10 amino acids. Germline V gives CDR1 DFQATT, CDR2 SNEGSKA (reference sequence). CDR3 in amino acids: CSATRGEAFF. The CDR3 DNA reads TGCAGTGCTACAAGGGGCGAAGCTTTCTTT.

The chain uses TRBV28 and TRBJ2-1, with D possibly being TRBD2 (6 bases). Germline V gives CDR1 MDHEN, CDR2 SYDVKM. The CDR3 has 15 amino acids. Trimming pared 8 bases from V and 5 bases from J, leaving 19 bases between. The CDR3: CASSASGRTHNEQFF. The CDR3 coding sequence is TGTGCCAGCTCAGCGTCGGGGAGGACCCACAATGAGCAGTTCTTC.

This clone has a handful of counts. Written as DNA, the CDR3 is TGTGCCAGCACGGCAGGGCTGAAGACCCAGTACTTC. Protein sequence: CASTAGLKTQYF. This chain joins TRBV28 and TRBJ2-5, with D possibly being TRBD1 (5 bases). CDR1 and CDR2 (germline): MDHEN, SYDVKM. The V and J ends lost 7 bases and 6 bases respectively, with 12 bases between them. The CDR3 loop spans 12 amino acids.